This entry lists 26 T cell receptor beta chains sequenced from one sample in a study of shared clonotypes between healthy human individuals. Terminally differentiated effector memory CD45RA+ cells were left out of the naive CD8 fraction, which was CD45RO-negative and positively selected for CCR7. The table came from immunoSEQ multiplex PCR; TCRdb's copy has only in-frame clones and leaves some out. Of roughly 850,000 clones listed, about 97% are singletons. The sequenced sample consisted of naive CD8+ T cells sorted from blood. The receptors derive from a man aged 30 to 45 in good health.

This chain connects TRBV19 to TRBJ2-1; 8 bases line up with TRBD1. Losses at the gene ends were 11 bases for V and 7 bases for J; bases not matched to a gene: 13. The germline CDR1 and CDR2 sequences are LNHDA and SQIVND (reference sequence). The CDR3 extends over 14 amino acids. The CDR3 DNA reads TGTGCCTCTCGACCCTGGACAGGGTTAAATGAGCAGTTCTTC. It specifies CASRPWTGLNEQFF.

The V call is TRBV7-2, the J call TRBJ2-7, with TRBD2 identical over 8 bases. V gave up 2 bases and J gave up 1 base; unmatched junction bases: 4. Germline CDR1 is SGHTA and CDR2 is FQGNSA. The CDR3 spans 15 residues. The CDR3 is CASSLLSGSSYEQYF. The CDR3 DNA reads TGTGCCAGCAGCTTACTCAGCGGGAGTTCCTACGAGCAGTACTTC.

The rearrangement uses TRBV4-1 and TRBJ2-1; possibly TRBD1 for D (5 bases). The CDR3 runs to 15 residues. The V end lost 0 bases, the J end lost 9 bases, and 15 bases lay between the germline ends. Germline lookup yields CDR1 MGHRA and CDR2 YSYEKL. Written as DNA, the CDR3 is TGCGCCAGCAGCCAAGATCAGGGCGGCAGGGCTGAGCAGTTCTTC. This codes for CASSQDQGGRAEQFF.

CDR3 sequence: CASSVASTANPYEQYF. CDR3 DNA sequence: TGTGCCAGCAGCGTAGCTTCGACAGCCAACCCCTACGAGCAGTACTTC. The V call is TRBV9, the J call TRBJ2-5; TRBD1 is a possible D gene (5 bases). Judging by the DNA end, TRBJ2-7 fits better; the J call may be wrong. The CDR3 loop spans 16 amino acids. Germline lookup yields CDR1 SGDLS and CDR2 YYNGEE.

The chain is built from TRBV28 and TRBJ2-7; 7 nucleotides match TRBD1. Germline V gene sequence: CDR1 MDHEN, CDR2 SYDVKM. The V segment lost 3 bases and the J segment 2 bases; nucleotides outside the gene matches: 4. The CDR3 loop spans 14 amino acids. The CDR3 DNA reads TGTGCCAGCAGTTTTCGACAGGGAACCTACGAGCAGTACTTC. This codes for CASSFRQGTYEQYF.

V usage is TRBV19 and J usage is TRBJ1-1; D not resolved. V was shortened by 6 bases and J by 4 bases, with 12 bases between the two germline ends. The V gene's germline CDR1 is LNHDA and CDR2 SQIVND (reference sequence). CDR3 length equals 13 residues. CDR3 nucleotides: TGTGCCAGTAGCCCCCTGGAGAGCACTGAAGCTTTCTTT. Its translation is CASSPLESTEAFF. The variable domain in full, completed from reference TRBV19 and TRBJ1-1, reads DGGITQSPKYLFRKEGQNVTLSCEQNLNHDAMYWYRQDPGQGLRLIYYSQIVNDFQKGDIAEGYSVSREKKESFPLTVTSAQKNPTAFYLCASSPLESTEAFFGQGTRLTVV.

The chain joins TRBV6-1 to TRBJ2-2; the D gene is possibly TRBD1 (6 bases). Germline assignment: CDR1 MNHNS and CDR2 SASEGT. Trimming removed 1 base from V and 6 bases from J, with 15 bases in between. The CDR3 sequence is 16 residues long. The CDR3 DNA sequence: TGTGCCAGCAGTGAAGGGGGGCATGGATACGCCGGGGAGCTGTTTTTT. Protein product: CASSEGGHGYAGELFF.

V gene TRBV29-1 combines with J gene TRBJ2-7, with TRBD2 as a possible D gene (5 bases). V lost 0 bases, J lost 3 bases, and 15 bases lay in between. Germline lookup yields CDR1 SQVTM and CDR2 ANQGSEA. There are 15 residues in the CDR3. CDR3 residues: CSVEDGGKGRYEQYF. The CDR3 nucleotides are TGCAGCGTTGAAGATGGAGGAAAGGGCCGCTACGAGCAGTACTTC.

J is TRBJ2-1 and V is TRBV9; 11 nucleotides align to TRBD1. CDR1 is SGDLS and CDR2 is YYNGEE in the germline V gene. V was pared by 4 bases and J by 9 bases, with 6 bases of the junction left unmatched. This CDR3 is 14 amino acids long. CDR3 bases: TGTGCCAGCAGCTTAGGACAGGGGGCCGGTGAGCAGTTCTTC. This sequence encodes CASSLGQGAGEQFF.

The chain has TRBV5-6 and TRBJ1-3; maybe TRBD1 (5 bases). The CDR3 sequence is 14 residues long. Trimming left V 4 bases short and J 2 bases short, with 10 bases between. The germline V gene encodes CDR1 SGHDT and CDR2 YYEEEE. The CDR3 reads CASSRWGTGNTIYF. CDR3 DNA sequence: TGTGCCAGCAGCCGATGGGGGACTGGAAACACCATATATTTT.

The rearrangement joins TRBV19 to TRBJ2-1, with D unclear. This CDR3 comprises 15 residues. The germline gives CDR1 LNHDA, CDR2 SQIVND (reference sequence). Between the trimmed V and J ends, which lost 4 bases and 0 bases, there was a span of 10 bases. The CDR3 sequence: CASSTSESSYNEQFF. In DNA, the CDR3 is TGTGCCAGTAGTACCTCGGAAAGCTCCTACAATGAGCAGTTCTTC.

The chain joins TRBV11-2 to TRBJ2-7; no reliable D call. V was cut by 5 bases and J by 1 base, with 6 bases left in between. The CDR3 is 12 residues long. Looked up from germline, CDR1 is SGHAT and CDR2 is FQNNGV. The CDR3 region is CASSHTSYEQYF. CDR3 in DNA: TGTGCCAGCAGCCATACTTCCTACGAGCAGTACTTC. Variable domain in full (rest from reference TRBV11-2 and TRBJ2-7): EAGVAQSPRYKIIEKRQSVAFWCNPISGHATLYWYQQILGQGPKLLIQFQNNGVVDDSQLPKDRFSAERLKGVDSTLKIQPAKLEDSAVYLCASSHTSYEQYFGPGTRLTVT.

The J gene is TRBJ1-5, the V gene TRBV10-2, with 9 bases identical to TRBD1. The V segment lost 10 bases and the J segment 0 bases; nucleotides outside the gene matches: 13. This CDR3 contains 17 residues. Looked up from germline, CDR1 is WSHSY and CDR2 is SAAADI. CDR3 loop: CATSDRGGPYSNQPQHF. CDR3 coding DNA: TGCGCCACCTCGGACAGGGGAGGTCCTTATAGCAATCAGCCCCAGCATTTT.

J is TRBJ2-7 and V is TRBV7-9; 9 bases line up with TRBD1. Trimming cost V 5 bases and J 3 bases; bases outside gene matches: 8. CDR3 length: 15 residues. CDR1 is SEHNR, CDR2 FQNEAQ, per germline (reference sequence). The DNA of the CDR3 is TGTGCCAGCAGCCAAGGACAGGGGATCTTCTACGAGCAGTACTTC. It translates to CASSQGQGIFYEQYF.

The genes are TRBV18 and TRBJ2-3; D not resolved. V lost 0 bases to trimming and J lost 5 bases, with 18 bases between them. The CDR3 is 17 residues long. In germline, CDR1 is KGHSH, CDR2 LQKENI. The CDR3 sequence: CASSPPVTGRVRDTQYF. In DNA, the CDR3 is TGTGCCAGCTCACCACCGGTAACTGGTCGGGTTAGAGATACGCAGTATTTT.

V usage is TRBV28 and J usage is TRBJ2-5, with D tentatively TRBD1 (5 bases). V was trimmed by 7 bases and J by 9 bases, leaving 24 bases between them. CDR3 length equals 15 residues. Germline loops: CDR1 MDHEN, CDR2 SYDVKM. CDR3 residues: CASMPFGRAAGAQYF. CDR3 nucleotide sequence: TGTGCCAGCATGCCCTTTGGCAGGGCCGCTGGGGCCCAGTACTTC.

This clone was detected only a few times. The gene calls are TRBV9 and TRBJ2-2; weak D call: TRBD2 (6 bases). The CDR3 totals 14 residues. Germline V gene data show CDR1 as SGDLS and CDR2 as YYNGEE. Trimming removed 3 bases at V and 6 bases at J, with 12 bases between. This CDR3 reads CASSDPLASGELFF. In DNA form, the CDR3 reads TGTGCCAGCAGCGACCCACTAGCATCCGGGGAGCTGTTTTTT.

This chain's CDR3 is CASSTLGQGQGEQYF. For the CDR3, the DNA is TGTGCCAGCAGTACACTCGGCCAGGGGCAGGGCGAGCAGTACTTC. The V call is TRBV6-6, the J call TRBJ2-7; maybe TRBD1 (6 bases). Germline CDR1 reads MNHNY; CDR2 reads SVGAGI (reference sequence). This CDR3 contains 15 residues. Trimming left V 5 bases short and J 6 bases short, with 20 bases between.

The chain recombines TRBV9 with TRBJ2-7, with 8 bases aligning to TRBD2. The CDR3 consists of 15 residues. The germline CDR1 and CDR2 sequences are SGDLS and YYNGEE. Trimming at V came to 0 bases and at J to 5 bases, leaving 7 bases not matched to a gene. Here the CDR3 DNA reads TGTGCCAGCAGCGTAGAGGGCGGGAGGTCCCACGAGCAGTACTTC. Translating gives CASSVEGGRSHEQYF.

The rearrangement uses TRBV2 and TRBJ1-4; D possibly corresponds to TRBD1 (6 bases). CDR1 is SNHLY and CDR2 is FYNNEI in the germline V gene. CDR3 length: 15 residues. V was trimmed by 6 bases and J by 2 bases, leaving 13 bases between them. The CDR3 DNA is TGTGCCAGCAGCTGGGTAGGGGGTACTAATGAAAAACTGTTTTTT. Translating gives CASSWVGGTNEKLFF. The complete variable domain, with remaining parts taken from reference TRBV2 and TRBJ1-4, reads EPEVTQTPSHQVTQMGQEVILRCVPISNHLYFYWYRQILGQKVEFLVSFYNNEISEKSEIFDDQFSVERPDGSNFTLKIRSTKLEDSAMYFCASSWVGGTNEKLFFGSGTQLSVL.

Remarks on this clone: This same CDR3 is encoded by further DNA sequences in the sample. The rearrangement joins TRBV27 to TRBJ2-7; TRBD1 might be the D (5 bases). V was trimmed by 4 bases and J by 0 bases, leaving 10 bases between them. From germline, CDR1 is MNHEY and CDR2 SMNVEV (reference sequence). CDR3 length: 14 residues. CDR3 bases: TGTGCCAGCAGTTGGGGCGGACCCTCCTACGAGCAGTACTTC. Amino acid sequence: CASSWGGPSYEQYF.

This clone was seen only once. The rearrangement joins TRBV18 to TRBJ2-1, with 8 bases that match TRBD1. The CDR3 has 18 residues. V was clipped by 3 bases and J by 0 bases; unmatched bases: 10. Germline CDR1 and CDR2: KGHSH and LQKENI. The CDR3 here is CASSPGTGEASSYNEQFF. CDR3 DNA sequence: TGTGCCAGCTCACCTGGGACAGGAGAGGCGAGCTCCTACAATGAGCAGTTCTTC.

With regard to this clone: Since a much larger clone is just one base distant, this may be a read error. Other DNA sequences in this specimen translate into the identical CDR3. The V gene is TRBV5-6, the J gene TRBJ2-7; D is ambiguous. This CDR3 comprises 12 residues. Per germline, CDR1 SGHDT and CDR2 YYEEEE. Trimming stripped 4 bases from V and 3 bases from J, with 8 bases between. CDR3 region: CASSLDGYEQYF. CDR3 nucleotides: TGTGCCAGCAGCCTGGACGGCTACGAGCAGTACTTC.

The J gene is TRBJ1-1, the V gene TRBV7-9; perhaps TRBD1 as D (6 bases). The CDR3 spans 13 residues. Germline-derived CDR1 and CDR2 are SEHNR and FQNEAQ (reference sequence). Trimming took off 7 bases at V and 1 base at J, with 10 bases between the two ends. CDR3 DNA: TGTGCCAGCACCCTGGGGGCGAACACTGAAGCTTTCTTT. Translation: CASTLGANTEAFF.

This chain links TRBV28 with TRBJ2-6; perhaps TRBD2 as D (5 bases). Germline lookup yields CDR1 MDHEN and CDR2 SYDVKM. V was shortened by 2 bases and J by 0 bases, with 8 bases between the two germline ends. The CDR3 length is 16 residues. CDR3 sequence reads: CASSLAGNSGANVLTF. As DNA, the CDR3 is TGTGCCAGCAGTTTAGCCGGGAACTCTGGGGCCAACGTCCTGACTTTC.

This clone has just a few counts. Within the sample, other DNA sequences also encode this same CDR3. The rearrangement joins TRBV27 to TRBJ2-1; D unresolved. This CDR3 is built from 15 residues. The V end lost 3 bases, the J end lost 1 base, and 10 bases lay between the germline ends. Germline V gives CDR1 MNHEY, CDR2 SMNVEV (reference sequence). CDR3 in DNA: TGTGCCAGCAGTTTGGGGATTCCATCCTACAATGAGCAGTTCTTC. Its translation is CASSLGIPSYNEQFF.